The 16 T cell receptor beta chains presented below share a single source sample, sequenced in a study of glioma-infiltrating T cells. The iRepertoire nested amplicon-rescue multiplex PCR amplified TCR alpha and beta CDR3s from RNA. MiXCR, run by TCRdb on the multiplex PCR reads, gives a single entry per CDR3 protein. The sample holds approximately 110,000 distinct CDR3 sequences, less than 30% seen once. Sequences were obtained from glioma tissue, nonneoplastic brain tissue, or PBMCs (not recorded which). These receptors originate from a human donor with low-grade glioma or glioblastoma, undergoing nonglioma brain surgery, or in good health (not recorded which).

Many counts were recorded for this clonotype. This sequence joins TRBV6-2 or TRBV6-3 and TRBJ2-1, with TRBD1 as a possible D gene (6 bases). CDR1 is MNHEY, CDR2 SVGEGT, per germline. V lost 0 bases and J 14 bases, leaving 14 bases between the germline ends. This CDR3 region has 13 residues. CDR3 DNA: TGTGCCAGCAGTTACTCGAAGGACCCAGGGGAGTTCTTC. Translating gives CASSYSKDPGEFF.

Note on this clonotype: This may be a read error: a much more frequent sequence differs by one nucleotide. The chain uses TRBV12-3 or TRBV12-4 and TRBJ1-6; no clear D. Trimming removed 3 bases at V and 10 bases at J, with 16 bases between. This CDR3 region has 15 residues. CDR3 protein: CASSFVTGGSSPLHF. The DNA for the CDR3 is TGTGCCAGCAGTTTTGTGACCGGAGGGTCCTCACCCCTCCACTTT.

Ten or more counts support this clonotype. The chain carries TRBV7-9 and TRBJ1-3; D uncertain. The CDR3 has 14 amino acids. Trimming stripped 7 bases from V and 0 bases from J, with 10 bases between. Germline V gene lookup returns CDR1 SEHNR and CDR2 FQNEAQ (reference sequence). CDR3 protein: CASNSGNSGNTIYF. CDR3 DNA: TGTGCCAGCAACTCCGGTAACTCTGGAAACACCATATATTTT.

This clonotype was seen repeatedly, ten times or more. The chain links TRBV27 to TRBJ1-2; no firm D call. The CDR3 runs 14 residues. The V end was cut by 0 bases, the J end by 2 bases, with 7 bases between. Germline values: CDR1 MNHEY, CDR2 SMNVEV (reference sequence). The CDR3 spells CASSLSAGNYGYTF. DNA of the CDR3: TGTGCCAGCAGTTTATCGGCGGGAAACTATGGCTACACCTTC.

With respect to this clonotype: A much bigger clone sits one base away, suggesting this may be a read error. The chain joins TRBV4-1 to TRBJ2-5; D is perhaps TRBD1 or TRBD2 (6 bases each). This CDR3 has 14 residues. The germline V gene encodes CDR1 MGHRA and CDR2 YSYEKL. The CDR3 nucleotides are TGCGCCAGCAGCCCCCAGGAGAGGGGGGAGACCAAGTACTTC. It translates to CASSPQERGETKYF.

This clonotype was counted once. V usage is TRBV6-6 and J usage is TRBJ2-7, with 8 bases fitting TRBD2. From germline, CDR1 is MNHNY and CDR2 SVGAGI (reference sequence). CDR3 length: 15 amino acids. The J segment lost 6 bases and the V segment lost 3 bases, leaving 10 bases of the junction unmatched. The CDR3 nucleotides read TGTGCCAGCAGTTATCACCGAGCGGGAGCACGCGAGCAGTACTTC. Protein: CASSYHRAGAREQYF.

Ten or more counts support this clonotype. The chain couples TRBV19 to TRBJ1-2, with D uncertain. The CDR3 sequence is 13 residues long. Germline CDR1 LNHDA, CDR2 SQIVND (reference sequence). V shed 6 bases and J shed 4 bases, with 12 bases lying between them. CDR3 sequence: CASRYSEIYGYTF. CDR3 nucleotides: TGTGCCAGTAGATACAGCGAGATCTATGGCTACACCTTC.

This clonotype has just a few counts. The chain couples TRBV12-3 or TRBV12-4 to TRBJ1-1, with a tentative D call TRBD1 (5 bases). The germline V and J ends were trimmed by 5 bases and 1 base, with 11 bases remaining between them. This CDR3 is 14 amino acids long. The CDR3 coding sequence is TGTGCCAGCAGTACAGACAGACCGAACACTGAAGCTTTCTTT. The encoded protein is CASSTDRPNTEAFF.

This clonotype was detected many times. This sequence joins TRBV4-1 and TRBJ1-2; no reliable D call. Per germline, CDR1 MGHRA and CDR2 YSYEKL. V gave up 1 base and J gave up 2 bases, with 11 bases separating them. The CDR3 consists of 15 residues. The CDR3 nucleotides are TGCGCCAGCAGCCAAGGTAGACGGTGGAACTATGGCTACACCTTC. It yields the protein CASSQGRRWNYGYTF.

This clonotype has just a few counts. Given a much more abundant clone one base away, this may be a read error. The genes are TRBV7-9 and TRBJ2-7; TRBD2 is a possible D gene (5 bases). The CDR3 spans 12 residues. Germline CDR1 SEHNR, CDR2 FQNEAQ (reference sequence). This CDR3 reads CASSRGHPERYF. As DNA, the CDR3 is TGTGCCAGCAGCCGAGGGCACCCCGAGCGGTACTTC. Complete variable domain (other parts from reference TRBV7-9 and TRBJ2-7): DTGVSQNPRHKITKRGQNVTFRCDPISEHNRLYWYRQTLGQGPEFLTYFQNEAQLEKSRLLSDRFSAERPKGSFSTLEIQRTEQGDSAMYLCASSRGHPERYFGPGTRLTVT.

On this clonotype itself: With a much larger clone just one base away, this may be a read error. This chain uses TRBV6-1 with TRBJ2-7, with D perhaps TRBD1 or TRBD2 (5 bases each). In germline, CDR1 is MNHNS, CDR2 SASEGT. The CDR3 sequence is 16 residues long. CDR3 residues: CASTPGWGPVSYGQYF. The DNA of the CDR3 is TGTGCCAGCACCCCGGGGTGGGGACCCGTCTCCTACGGGCAGTACTTC.

This clonotype was seen more than once but under ten times. The chain employs TRBV4-1 and TRBJ1-2, with D uncertain. CDR1 and CDR2 from the germline V gene are MGHRA and YSYEKL. V dropped 1 base and J dropped 7 bases, with 13 bases sitting between them. The length of the CDR3 is 14 residues. The CDR3 DNA is TGCGCCAGCAGCCAAGCTGGGGAGGTCCTTGGCTACACCTTC. It encodes CASSQAGEVLGYTF.

This clonotype was detected many times. This rearrangement joins TRBV19 to TRBJ1-1; D not resolved. V was trimmed by 4 bases and J by 5 bases, leaving 14 bases between them. CDR3 length: 14 amino acids. Germline CDR1 is LNHDA and CDR2 is SQIVND (reference sequence). This CDR3 is CASSTTSLATEAFF. The CDR3 bases are TGTGCCAGTAGTACGACGTCCTTAGCGACTGAAGCTTTCTTT.

The gene calls are TRBV7-9 and TRBJ2-1; 14 bases agree with TRBD2. The V gene end was trimmed by 5 bases and the J gene end by 4 bases; junction bases not matched to a gene: 13. Per the germline V gene, CDR1 is SEHNR and CDR2 is FQNEAQ (reference sequence). The CDR3 extends over 19 amino acids. As DNA, the CDR3 is TGTGCCAGCAGCATCCGGACTAGCGGGAGGAGGCCCCTATACAATGAGCAGTTCTTC. It codes for CASSIRTSGRRPLYNEQFF.

This clonotype has only a few counts. J is TRBJ2-5 and V is TRBV30; no clear D. Germline CDR1 and CDR2: GTSNPN and SVGIG (reference sequence). The CDR3 extends over 12 amino acids. With 3 bases removed from V and 2 bases from J, the gap between germline ends came to 7 bases. CDR3 amino acids: CAWRGIQETQYF. CDR3 DNA: TGTGCCTGGAGGGGGATTCAAGAGACCCAGTACTTC.

On this clonotype itself: Germline and junction disagree at one end, which may indicate a read error. The gene calls are TRBV12-3 or TRBV12-4 and TRBJ1-1; D call uncertain. The CDR3 has 12 residues. The CDR3 DNA reads as TGTGCCAGCAGTTTAGGTGATTTGGTGCAGGTCTTT. The encoded protein is CASSLGDLVQVF.